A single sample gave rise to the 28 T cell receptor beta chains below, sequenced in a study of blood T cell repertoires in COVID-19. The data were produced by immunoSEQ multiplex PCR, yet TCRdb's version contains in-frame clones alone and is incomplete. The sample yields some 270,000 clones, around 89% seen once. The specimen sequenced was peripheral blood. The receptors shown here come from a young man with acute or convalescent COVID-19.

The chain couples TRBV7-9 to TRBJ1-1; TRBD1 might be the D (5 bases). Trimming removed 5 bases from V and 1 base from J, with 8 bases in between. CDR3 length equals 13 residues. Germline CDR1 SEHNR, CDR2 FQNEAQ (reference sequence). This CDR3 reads CASSIQENTEAFF. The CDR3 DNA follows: TGTGCCAGCAGCATACAGGAGAACACTGAAGCTTTCTTT.

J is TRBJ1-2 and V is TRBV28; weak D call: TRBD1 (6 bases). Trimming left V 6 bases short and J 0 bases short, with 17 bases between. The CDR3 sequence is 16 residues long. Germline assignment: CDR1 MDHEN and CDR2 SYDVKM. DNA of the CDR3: TGTGCCAGCAGACTCTACAGGGCGACAGCTAACTATGGCTACACCTTC. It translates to CASRLYRATANYGYTF.

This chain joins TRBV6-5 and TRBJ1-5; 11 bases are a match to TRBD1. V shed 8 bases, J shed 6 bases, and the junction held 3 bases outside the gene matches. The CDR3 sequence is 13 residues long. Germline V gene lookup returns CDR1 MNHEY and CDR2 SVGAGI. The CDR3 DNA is TGTGCCAGCGCCGGGACAGGGGGTCAGCCCCAGCATTTT. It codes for CASAGTGGQPQHF.

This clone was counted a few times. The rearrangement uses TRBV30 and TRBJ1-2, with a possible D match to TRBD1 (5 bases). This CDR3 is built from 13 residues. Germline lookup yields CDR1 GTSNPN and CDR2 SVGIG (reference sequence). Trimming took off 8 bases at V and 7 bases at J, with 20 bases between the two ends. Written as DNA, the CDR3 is TGTGCCGGGCGCCCAGGGTGGTTTGGTGGCTACACCTTC. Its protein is CAGRPGWFGGYTF.

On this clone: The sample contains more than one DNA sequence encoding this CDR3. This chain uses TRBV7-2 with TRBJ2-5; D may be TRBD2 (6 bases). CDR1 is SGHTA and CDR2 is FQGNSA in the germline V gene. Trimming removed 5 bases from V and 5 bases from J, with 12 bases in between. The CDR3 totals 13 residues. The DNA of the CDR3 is TGTGCCAGCAGCAGATCTCGGGAGGAGACCCAGTACTTC. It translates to CASSRSREETQYF.

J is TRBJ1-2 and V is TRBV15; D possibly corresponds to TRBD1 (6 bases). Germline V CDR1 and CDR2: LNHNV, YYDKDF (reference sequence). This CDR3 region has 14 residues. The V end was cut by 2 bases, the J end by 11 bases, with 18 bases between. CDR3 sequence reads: CATSRNKGGSGYTF. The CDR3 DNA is TGTGCCACCAGCAGAAACAAGGGGGGGAGCGGATACACCTTC.

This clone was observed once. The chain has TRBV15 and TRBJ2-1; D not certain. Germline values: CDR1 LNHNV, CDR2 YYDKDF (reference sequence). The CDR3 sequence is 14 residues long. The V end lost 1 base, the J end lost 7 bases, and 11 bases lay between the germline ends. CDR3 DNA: TGTGCCACCAGCAGAGGGTCTCCGGGTAATGAGCAGTTCTTC. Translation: CATSRGSPGNEQFF.

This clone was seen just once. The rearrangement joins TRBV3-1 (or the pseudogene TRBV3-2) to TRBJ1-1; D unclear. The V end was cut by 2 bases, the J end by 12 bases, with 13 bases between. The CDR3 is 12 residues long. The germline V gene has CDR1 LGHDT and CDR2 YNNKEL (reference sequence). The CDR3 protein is CASSQTDLVPFF. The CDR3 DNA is TGTGCCAGCAGCCAAACCGACTTGGTACCTTTCTTT.

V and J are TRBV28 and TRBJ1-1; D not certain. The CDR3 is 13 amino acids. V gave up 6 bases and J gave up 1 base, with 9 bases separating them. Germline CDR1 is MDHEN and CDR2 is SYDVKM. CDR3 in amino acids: CASRSPQNTEAFF. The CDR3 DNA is TGTGCCAGCAGGTCTCCACAGAACACTGAAGCTTTCTTT.

This CDR3 is CASSDRERNTEAFF. The CDR3 nucleotides read TGTGCCAGTAGTGACAGGGAGCGGAACACTGAAGCTTTCTTT. The chain carries TRBV19 and TRBJ1-1, with 7 bases lining up with TRBD1. The CDR3 totals 14 residues. Germline CDR1 is LNHDA and CDR2 is SQIVND (reference sequence). V lost 5 bases and J lost 1; bases outside the gene matches: 4.

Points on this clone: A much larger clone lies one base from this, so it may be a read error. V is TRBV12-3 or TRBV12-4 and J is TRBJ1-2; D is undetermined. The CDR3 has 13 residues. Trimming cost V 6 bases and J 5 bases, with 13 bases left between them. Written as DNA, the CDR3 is TGTGCCAGCAGCCCCGGGAGGGCATATGGCTACACCTTC. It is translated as CASSPGRAYGYTF.

CDR3 loop: CASSSSGGSNQPQHF. In DNA, the CDR3 is TGTGCCAGCAGTTCCTCAGGGGGCAGCAATCAGCCCCAGCATTTT. V is TRBV6-5 and J is TRBJ1-5, with 8 bases aligning to TRBD1. Germline CDR1 reads MNHEY; CDR2 reads SVGAGI. V dropped 4 bases and J dropped 1; count of bases not matched to a gene: 3. The CDR3 covers 15 residues.

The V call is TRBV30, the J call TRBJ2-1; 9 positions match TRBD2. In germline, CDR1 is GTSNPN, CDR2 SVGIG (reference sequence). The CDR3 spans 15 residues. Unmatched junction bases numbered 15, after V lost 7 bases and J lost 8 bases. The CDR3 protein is CAFQRRGGWGDEQFF. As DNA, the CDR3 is TGTGCCTTCCAGAGGCGGGGGGGCTGGGGCGATGAGCAGTTCTTC.

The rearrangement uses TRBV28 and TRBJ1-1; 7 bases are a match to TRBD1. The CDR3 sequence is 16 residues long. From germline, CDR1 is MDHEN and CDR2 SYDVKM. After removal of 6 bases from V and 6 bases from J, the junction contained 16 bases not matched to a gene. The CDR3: CASSPGGTVGNAEAFF. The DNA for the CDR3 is TGTGCCAGCAGCCCAGGGGGGACGGTGGGAAACGCTGAAGCTTTCTTT.

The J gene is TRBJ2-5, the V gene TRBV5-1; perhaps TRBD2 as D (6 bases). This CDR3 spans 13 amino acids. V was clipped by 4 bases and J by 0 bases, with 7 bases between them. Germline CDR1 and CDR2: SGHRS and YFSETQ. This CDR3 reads CASSRDYQETQYF. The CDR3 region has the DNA TGCGCCAGCAGCCGGGACTACCAAGAGACCCAGTACTTC.

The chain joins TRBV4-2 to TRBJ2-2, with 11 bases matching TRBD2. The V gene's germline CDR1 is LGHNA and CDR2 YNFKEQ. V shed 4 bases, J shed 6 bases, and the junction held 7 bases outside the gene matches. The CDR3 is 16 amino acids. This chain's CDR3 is CASSLRSGGEAGELFF. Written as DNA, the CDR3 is TGTGCCAGCAGCCTGCGTAGCGGGGGGGAGGCCGGGGAGCTGTTTTTT.

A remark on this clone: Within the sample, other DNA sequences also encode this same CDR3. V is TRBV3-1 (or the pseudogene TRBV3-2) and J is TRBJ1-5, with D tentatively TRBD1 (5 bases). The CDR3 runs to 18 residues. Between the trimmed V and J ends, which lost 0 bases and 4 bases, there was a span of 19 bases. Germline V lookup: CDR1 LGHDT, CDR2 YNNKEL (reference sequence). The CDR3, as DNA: TGTGCCAGCAGCCAAGATCTGTCGGGGGTCAGAGGTAATCAGCCCCAGCATTTT. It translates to CASSQDLSGVRGNQPQHF.

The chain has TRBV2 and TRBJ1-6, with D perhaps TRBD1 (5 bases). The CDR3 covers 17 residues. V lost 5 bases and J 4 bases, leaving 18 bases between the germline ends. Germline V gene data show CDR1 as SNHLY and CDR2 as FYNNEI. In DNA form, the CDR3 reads TGTGCCAGCAGTTCCCAAGAAGGGGCAGGGTATAATTCACCCCTCCACTTT. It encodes CASSSQEGAGYNSPLHF.

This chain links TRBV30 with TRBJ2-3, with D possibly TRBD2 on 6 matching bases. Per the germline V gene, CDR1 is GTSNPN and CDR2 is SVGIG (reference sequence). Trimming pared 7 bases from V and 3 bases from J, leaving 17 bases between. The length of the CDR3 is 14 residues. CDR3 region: CALAPGGRTDTQYF. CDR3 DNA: TGTGCCTTGGCACCTGGGGGGAGGACAGATACGCAGTATTTT. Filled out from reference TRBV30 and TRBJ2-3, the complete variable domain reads SQTIHQWPATLVQPVGSPLSLECTVEGTSNPNLYWYRQAAGRGLQLLFYSVGIGQISSEVPQNLSASRPQDRQFILSSKKLLLSDSGFYLCALAPGGRTDTQYFGPGTRLTVL.

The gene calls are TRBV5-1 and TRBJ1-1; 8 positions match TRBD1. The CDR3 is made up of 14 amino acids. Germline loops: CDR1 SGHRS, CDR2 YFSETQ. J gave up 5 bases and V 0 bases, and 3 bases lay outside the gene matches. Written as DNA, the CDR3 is TGCGCCAGCAGCTTGGGGGACAGGCGGACTGAAGCTTTCTTT. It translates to CASSLGDRRTEAFF.

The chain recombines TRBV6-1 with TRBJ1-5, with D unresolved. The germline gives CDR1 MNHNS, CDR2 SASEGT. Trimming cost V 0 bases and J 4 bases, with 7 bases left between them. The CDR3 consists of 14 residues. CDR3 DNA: TGTGCCAGCAGTGAAGCGGAGGTTAATCAGCCCCAGCATTTT. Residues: CASSEAEVNQPQHF.

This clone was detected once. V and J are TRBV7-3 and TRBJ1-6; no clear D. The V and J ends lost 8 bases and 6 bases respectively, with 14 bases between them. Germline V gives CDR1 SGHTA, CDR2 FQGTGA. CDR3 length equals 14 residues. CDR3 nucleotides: TGTGCCAGCGCGGCCCAACCCACTAATTCACCCCTCCACTTT. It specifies CASAAQPTNSPLHF. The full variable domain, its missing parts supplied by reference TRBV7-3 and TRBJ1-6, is GAGVSQTPSNKVTEKGKYVELRCDPISGHTALYWYRQSLGQGPEFLIYFQGTGAADDSGLPNDRFFAVRPEGSVSTLKIQRTERGDSAVYLCASAAQPTNSPLHFGNGTRLTVT.

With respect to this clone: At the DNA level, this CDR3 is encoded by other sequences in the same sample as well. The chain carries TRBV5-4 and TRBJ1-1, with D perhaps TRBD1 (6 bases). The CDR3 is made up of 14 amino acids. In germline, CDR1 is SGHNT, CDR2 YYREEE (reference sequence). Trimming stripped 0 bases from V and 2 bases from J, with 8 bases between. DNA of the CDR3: TGTGCCAGCAGCTTGGGACAGGTTAACACTGAAGCTTTCTTT. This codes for CASSLGQVNTEAFF.

CDR3 sequence (DNA): TGTGCCAGCAGCACCTACAGGGGAAAGTCTGAAGCTTTCTTT. It yields the protein CASSTYRGKSEAFF. The V gene is TRBV7-2, the J gene TRBJ1-1; TRBD1 matches at 7 bases. Trimming took 5 bases from V and 6 from J; bases not matched to a gene: 9. Germline-derived CDR1 and CDR2 are SGHTA and FQGNSA. The CDR3 length is 14 residues.

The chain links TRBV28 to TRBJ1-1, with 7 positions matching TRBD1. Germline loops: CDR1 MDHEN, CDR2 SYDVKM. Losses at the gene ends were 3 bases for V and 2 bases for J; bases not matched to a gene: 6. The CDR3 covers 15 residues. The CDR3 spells CASSFPGTVNTEAFF. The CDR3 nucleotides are TGTGCCAGCAGTTTTCCCGGGACAGTCAACACTGAAGCTTTCTTT.

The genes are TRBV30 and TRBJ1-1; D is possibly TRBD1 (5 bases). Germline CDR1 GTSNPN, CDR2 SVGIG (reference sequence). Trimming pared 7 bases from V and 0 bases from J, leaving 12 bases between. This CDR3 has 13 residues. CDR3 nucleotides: TGTGCCTATAACAGGATCATGAACACTGAAGCTTTCTTT. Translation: CAYNRIMNTEAFF. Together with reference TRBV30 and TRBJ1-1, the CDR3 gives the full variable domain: SQTIHQWPATLVQPVGSPLSLECTVEGTSNPNLYWYRQAAGRGLQLLFYSVGIGQISSEVPQNLSASRPQDRQFILSSKKLLLSDSGFYLCAYNRIMNTEAFFGQGTRLTVV.

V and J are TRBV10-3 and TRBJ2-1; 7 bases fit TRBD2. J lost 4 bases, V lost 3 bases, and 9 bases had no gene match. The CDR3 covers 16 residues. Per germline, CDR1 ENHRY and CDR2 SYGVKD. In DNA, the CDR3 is TGTGCCATCAGTGACCCCCCTAGCGGAGAGTACAATGAGCAGTTCTTC. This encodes CAISDPPSGEYNEQFF.

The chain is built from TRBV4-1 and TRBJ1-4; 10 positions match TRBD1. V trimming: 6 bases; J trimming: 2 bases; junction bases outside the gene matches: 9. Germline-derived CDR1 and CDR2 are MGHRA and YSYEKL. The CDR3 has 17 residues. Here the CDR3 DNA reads TGCGCCAGCAGTCGCGGACAGGGGGGTAGGACTAATGAAAAACTGTTTTTT. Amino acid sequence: CASSRGQGGRTNEKLFF.